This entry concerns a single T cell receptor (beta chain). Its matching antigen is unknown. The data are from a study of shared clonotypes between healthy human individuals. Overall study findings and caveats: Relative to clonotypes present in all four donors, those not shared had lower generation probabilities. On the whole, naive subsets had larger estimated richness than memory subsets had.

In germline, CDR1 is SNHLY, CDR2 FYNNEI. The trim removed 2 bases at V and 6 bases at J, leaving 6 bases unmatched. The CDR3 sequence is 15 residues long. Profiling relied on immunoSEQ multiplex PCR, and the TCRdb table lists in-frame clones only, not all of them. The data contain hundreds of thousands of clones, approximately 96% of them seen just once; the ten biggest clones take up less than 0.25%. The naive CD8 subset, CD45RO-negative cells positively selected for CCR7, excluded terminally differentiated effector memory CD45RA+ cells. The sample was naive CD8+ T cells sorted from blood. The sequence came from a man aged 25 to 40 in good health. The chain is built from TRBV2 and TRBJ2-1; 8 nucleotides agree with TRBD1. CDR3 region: CASSERQGHINEQFF. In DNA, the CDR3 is TGTGCCAGCAGTGAAAGACAGGGGCATATCAATGAGCAGTTCTTC.